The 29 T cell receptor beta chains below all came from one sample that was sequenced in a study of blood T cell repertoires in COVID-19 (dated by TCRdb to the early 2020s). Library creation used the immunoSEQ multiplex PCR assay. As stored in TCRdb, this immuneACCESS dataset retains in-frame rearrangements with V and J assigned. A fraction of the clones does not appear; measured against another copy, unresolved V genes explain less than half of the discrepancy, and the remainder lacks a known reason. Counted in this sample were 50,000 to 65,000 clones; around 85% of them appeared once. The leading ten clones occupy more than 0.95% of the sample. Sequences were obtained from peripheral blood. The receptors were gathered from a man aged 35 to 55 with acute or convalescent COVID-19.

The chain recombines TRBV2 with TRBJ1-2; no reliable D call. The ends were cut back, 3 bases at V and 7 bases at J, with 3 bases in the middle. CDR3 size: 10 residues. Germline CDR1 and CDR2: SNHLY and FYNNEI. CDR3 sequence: CASSESGYTF. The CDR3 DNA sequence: TGTGCCAGCAGTGAGAGTGGCTACACCTTC.

In DNA form, the CDR3 reads TGTGCCAGCAGCGACCGACAGGGTAATGGCTACACCTTC. The encoded protein is CASSDRQGNGYTF. The chain carries TRBV7-3 and TRBJ1-2; TRBD1 matches at 7 bases. The V gene end was trimmed by 5 bases and the J gene end by 6 bases; junction bases not matched to a gene: 6. The CDR3 loop spans 13 amino acids. Germline CDR1 reads SGHTA; CDR2 reads FQGTGA.

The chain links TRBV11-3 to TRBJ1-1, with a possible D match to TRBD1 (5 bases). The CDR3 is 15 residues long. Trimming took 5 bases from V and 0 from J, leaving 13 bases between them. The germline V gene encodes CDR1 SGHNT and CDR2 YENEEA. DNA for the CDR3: TGTGCCAGCAGCGACGGACAACCGATGAACACTGAAGCTTTCTTT. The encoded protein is CASSDGQPMNTEAFF.

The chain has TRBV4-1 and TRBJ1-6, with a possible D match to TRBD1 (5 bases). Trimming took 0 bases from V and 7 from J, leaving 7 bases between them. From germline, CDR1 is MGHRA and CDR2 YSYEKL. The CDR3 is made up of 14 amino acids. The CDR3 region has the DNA TGCGCCAGCAGCCAAGATAGGGGAAATTCACCCCTCCACTTT. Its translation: CASSQDRGNSPLHF.

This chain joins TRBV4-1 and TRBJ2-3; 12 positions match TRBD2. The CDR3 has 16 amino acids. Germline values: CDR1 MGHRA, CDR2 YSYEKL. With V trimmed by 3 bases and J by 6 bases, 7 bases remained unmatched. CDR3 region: CASSHLLAGGTDTQYF. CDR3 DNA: TGCGCCAGCAGCCACCTCCTAGCGGGGGGGACGGATACGCAGTATTTT.

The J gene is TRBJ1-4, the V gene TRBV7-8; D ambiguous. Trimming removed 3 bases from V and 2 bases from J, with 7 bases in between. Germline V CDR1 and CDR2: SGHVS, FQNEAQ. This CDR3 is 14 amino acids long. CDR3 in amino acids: CASSLEQTNEKLFF. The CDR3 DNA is TGTGCCAGCAGCTTGGAACAGACTAATGAAAAACTGTTTTTT. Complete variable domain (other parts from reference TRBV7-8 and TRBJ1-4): GAGVSQSPRYKVAKRGQDVALRCDPISGHVSLFWYQQALGQGPEFLTYFQNEAQLDKSGLPSDRFFAERPEGSVSTLKIQRTQQEDSAVYLCASSLEQTNEKLFFGSGTQLSVL.

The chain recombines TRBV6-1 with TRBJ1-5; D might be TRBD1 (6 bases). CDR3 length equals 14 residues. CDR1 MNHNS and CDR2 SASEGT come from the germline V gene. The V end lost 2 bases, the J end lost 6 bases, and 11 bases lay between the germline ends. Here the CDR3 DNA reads TGTGCCAGCAGTGAACCAGGGGTCCGTCAGCCCCAGCATTTT. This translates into CASSEPGVRQPQHF.

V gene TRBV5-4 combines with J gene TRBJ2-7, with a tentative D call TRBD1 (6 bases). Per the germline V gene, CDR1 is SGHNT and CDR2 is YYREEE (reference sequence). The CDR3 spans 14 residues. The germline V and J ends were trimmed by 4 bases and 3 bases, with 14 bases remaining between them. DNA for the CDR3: TGTGCCAGCAGCAAACAGGGTAACCGCTACGAGCAGTACTTC. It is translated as CASSKQGNRYEQYF. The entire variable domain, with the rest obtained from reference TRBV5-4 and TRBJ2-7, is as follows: ETGVTQSPTHLIKTRGQQVTLRCSSQSGHNTVSWYQQALGQGPQFIFQYYREEENGRGNFPPRFSGLQFPNYSSELNVNALELDDSALYLCASSKQGNRYEQYFGPGTRLTVT.

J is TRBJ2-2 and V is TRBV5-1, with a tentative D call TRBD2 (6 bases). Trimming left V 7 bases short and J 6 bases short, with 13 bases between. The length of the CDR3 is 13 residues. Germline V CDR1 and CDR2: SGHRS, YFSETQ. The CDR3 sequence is CASRRGTAGELFF. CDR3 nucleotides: TGCGCCAGCCGTCGGGGGACCGCCGGGGAGCTGTTTTTT.

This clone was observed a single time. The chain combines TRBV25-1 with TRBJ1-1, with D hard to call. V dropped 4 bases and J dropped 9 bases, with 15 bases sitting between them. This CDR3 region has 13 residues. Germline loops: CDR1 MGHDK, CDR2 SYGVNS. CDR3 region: CASSGLGGRKAFF. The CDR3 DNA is TGTGCCAGCAGTGGCCTGGGAGGTAGGAAAGCTTTCTTT.

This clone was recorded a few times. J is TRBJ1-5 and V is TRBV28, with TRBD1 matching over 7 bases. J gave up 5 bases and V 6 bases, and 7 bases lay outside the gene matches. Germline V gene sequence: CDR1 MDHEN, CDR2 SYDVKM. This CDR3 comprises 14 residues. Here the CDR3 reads CASRLTGAYQPQHF. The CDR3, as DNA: TGTGCCAGCAGGCTCACAGGGGCCTATCAGCCCCAGCATTTT. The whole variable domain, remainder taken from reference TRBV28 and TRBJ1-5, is DVKVTQSSRYLVKRTGEKVFLECVQDMDHENMFWYRQDPGLGLRLIYFSYDVKMKEKGDIPEGYSVSREKKERFSLILESASTNQTSMYLCASRLTGAYQPQHFGDGTRLSIL.

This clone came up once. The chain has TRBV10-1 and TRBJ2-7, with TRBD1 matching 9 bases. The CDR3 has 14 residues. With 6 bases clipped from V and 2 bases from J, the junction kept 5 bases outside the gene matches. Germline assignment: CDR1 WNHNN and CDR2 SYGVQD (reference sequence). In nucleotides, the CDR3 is TGCGCCAGCAGGGGAAGACAGGGGGCCTACGAGCAGTACTTC. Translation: CASRGRQGAYEQYF.

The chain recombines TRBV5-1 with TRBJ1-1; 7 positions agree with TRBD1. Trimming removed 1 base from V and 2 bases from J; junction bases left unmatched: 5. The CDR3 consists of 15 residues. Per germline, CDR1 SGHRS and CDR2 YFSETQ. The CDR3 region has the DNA TGCGCCAGCAGCTTGACCGACAGGGCCAACACTGAAGCTTTCTTT. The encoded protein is CASSLTDRANTEAFF.

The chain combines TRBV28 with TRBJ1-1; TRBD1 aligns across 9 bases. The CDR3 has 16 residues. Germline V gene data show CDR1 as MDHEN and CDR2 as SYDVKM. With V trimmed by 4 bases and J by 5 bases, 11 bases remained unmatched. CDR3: CASSSPSGQGRTEAFF. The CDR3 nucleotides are TGTGCCAGCAGTTCTCCCTCGGGACAGGGAAGAACTGAAGCTTTCTTT.

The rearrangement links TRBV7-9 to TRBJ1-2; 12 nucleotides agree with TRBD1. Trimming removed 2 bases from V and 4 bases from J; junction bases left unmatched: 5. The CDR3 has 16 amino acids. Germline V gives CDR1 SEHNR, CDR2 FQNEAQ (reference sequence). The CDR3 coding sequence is TGTGCCAGCAGCTTATGGGACAGGGGGCGCGTCTATGGCTACACCTTC. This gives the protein CASSLWDRGRVYGYTF.

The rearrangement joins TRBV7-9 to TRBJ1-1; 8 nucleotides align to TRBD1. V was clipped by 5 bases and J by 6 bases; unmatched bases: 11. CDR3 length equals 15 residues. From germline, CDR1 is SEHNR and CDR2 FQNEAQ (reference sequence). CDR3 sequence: CASSLVRDRNSEAFF. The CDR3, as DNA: TGTGCCAGCAGCCTAGTCCGGGACAGGAATTCTGAAGCTTTCTTT.

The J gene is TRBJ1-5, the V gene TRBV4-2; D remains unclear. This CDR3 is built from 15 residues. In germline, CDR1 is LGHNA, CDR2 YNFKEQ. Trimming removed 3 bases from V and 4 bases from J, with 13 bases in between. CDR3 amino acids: CASSHFWEVNQPQHF. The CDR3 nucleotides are TGTGCCAGCAGCCACTTCTGGGAGGTGAATCAGCCCCAGCATTTT.

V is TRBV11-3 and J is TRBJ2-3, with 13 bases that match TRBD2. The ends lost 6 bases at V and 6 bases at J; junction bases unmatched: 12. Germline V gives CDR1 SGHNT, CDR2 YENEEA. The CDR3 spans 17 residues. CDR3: CASSSSPGTSGADTQYF. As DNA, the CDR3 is TGTGCCAGCAGTTCCTCCCCCGGGACTAGCGGGGCTGATACGCAGTATTTT.

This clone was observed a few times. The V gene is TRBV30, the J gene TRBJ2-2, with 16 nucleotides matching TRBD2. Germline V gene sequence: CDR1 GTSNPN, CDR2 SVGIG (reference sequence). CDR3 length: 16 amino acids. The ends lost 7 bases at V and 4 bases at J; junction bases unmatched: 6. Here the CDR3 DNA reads TGTGCCTCGGGACTAGCGGGGGGGCGCCTCACCGGGGAGCTGTTTTTT. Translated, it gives CASGLAGGRLTGELFF.

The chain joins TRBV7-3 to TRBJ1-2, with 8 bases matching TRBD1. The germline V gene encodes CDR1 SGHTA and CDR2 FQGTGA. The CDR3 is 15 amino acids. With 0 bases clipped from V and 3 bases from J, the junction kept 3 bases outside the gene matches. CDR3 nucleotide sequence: TGTGCCAGCAGCTTAACCAGGGGGCTTCACTATGGCTACACCTTC. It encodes CASSLTRGLHYGYTF.

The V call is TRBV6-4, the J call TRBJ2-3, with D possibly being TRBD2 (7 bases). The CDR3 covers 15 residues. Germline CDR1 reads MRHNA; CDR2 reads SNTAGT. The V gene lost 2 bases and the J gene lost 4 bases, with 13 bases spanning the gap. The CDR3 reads CASSDEGGGPDTQYF. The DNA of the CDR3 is TGTGCCAGCAGTGACGAGGGGGGGGGCCCAGATACGCAGTATTTT.

The CDR3 DNA sequence: TGCGCCAGCAGCGTACAGGGAAACGAGAACACCGGGGAGCTGTTTTTT. Translating gives CASSVQGNENTGELFF. The chain is built from TRBV5-1 and TRBJ2-2; D perhaps matches TRBD1 (6 bases). CDR1 and CDR2 (germline): SGHRS, YFSETQ. CDR3 length: 16 residues. The V gene lost 4 bases and the J gene lost 1 base, with 14 bases spanning the gap.

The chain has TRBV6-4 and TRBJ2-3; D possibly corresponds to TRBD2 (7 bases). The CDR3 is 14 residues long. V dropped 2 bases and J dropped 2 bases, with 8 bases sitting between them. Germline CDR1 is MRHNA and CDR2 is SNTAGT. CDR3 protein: CASSDGGATDTQYF. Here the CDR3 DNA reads TGTGCCAGCAGTGACGGGGGGGCCACAGATACGCAGTATTTT.

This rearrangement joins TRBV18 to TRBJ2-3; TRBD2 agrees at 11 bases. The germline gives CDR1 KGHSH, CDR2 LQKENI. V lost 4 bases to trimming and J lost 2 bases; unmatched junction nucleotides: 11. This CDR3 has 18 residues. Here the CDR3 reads CASSRYMPTSGDTDTQYF. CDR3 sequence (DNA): TGTGCCAGCTCACGTTACATGCCGACTAGCGGGGACACAGATACGCAGTATTTT.

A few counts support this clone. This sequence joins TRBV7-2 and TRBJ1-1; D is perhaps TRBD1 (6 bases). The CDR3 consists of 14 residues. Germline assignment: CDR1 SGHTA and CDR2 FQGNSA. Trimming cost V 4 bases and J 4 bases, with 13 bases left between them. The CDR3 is CASSYPGAGTEAFF. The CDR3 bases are TGTGCCAGCAGCTACCCAGGGGCTGGCACTGAAGCTTTCTTT. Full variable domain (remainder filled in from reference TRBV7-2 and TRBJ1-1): GAGVSQSPSNKVTEKGKDVELRCDPISGHTALYWYRQSLGQGLEFLIYFQGNSAPDKSGLPSDRFSAERTGGSVSTLTIQRTQQEDSAVYLCASSYPGAGTEAFFGQGTRLTVV.

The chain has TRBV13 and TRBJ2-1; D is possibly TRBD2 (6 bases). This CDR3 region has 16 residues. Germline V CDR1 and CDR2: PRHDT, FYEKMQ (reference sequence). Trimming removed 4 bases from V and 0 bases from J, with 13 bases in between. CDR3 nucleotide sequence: TGTGCCAGCAGCTATAGCGGAGGCGGCTCCTACAATGAGCAGTTCTTC. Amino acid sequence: CASSYSGGGSYNEQFF.

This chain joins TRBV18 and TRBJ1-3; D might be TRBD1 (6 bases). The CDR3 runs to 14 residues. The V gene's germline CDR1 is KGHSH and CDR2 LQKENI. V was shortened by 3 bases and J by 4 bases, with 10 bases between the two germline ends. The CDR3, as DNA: TGTGCCAGCTCACCTCAAGACAGGGGAAACACCATATATTTT. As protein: CASSPQDRGNTIYF.

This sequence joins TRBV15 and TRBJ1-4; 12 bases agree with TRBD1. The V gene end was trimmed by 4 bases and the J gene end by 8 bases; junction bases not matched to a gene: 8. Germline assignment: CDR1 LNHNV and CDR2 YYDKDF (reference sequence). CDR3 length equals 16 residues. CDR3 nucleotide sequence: TGTGCCACCAGCAACCGGGACAGGGGGCTCAGGGAAAAACTGTTTTTT. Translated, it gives CATSNRDRGLREKLFF.

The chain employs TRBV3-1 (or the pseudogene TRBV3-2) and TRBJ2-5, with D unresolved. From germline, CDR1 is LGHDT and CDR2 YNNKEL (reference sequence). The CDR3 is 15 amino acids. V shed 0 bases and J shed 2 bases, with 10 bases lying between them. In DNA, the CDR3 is TGTGCCAGCAGCCAAGACGGAACTAAGCAAGAGACCCAGTACTTC. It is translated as CASSQDGTKQETQYF.